The 28 T cell receptor beta chains given below trace back to one sample, sequenced in a study of molecular identifiers for immune sequencing clone quantification. TCRdb reanalysed the PCR reads using MiXCR and keeps one entry per CDR3 protein. The data hold 460,000 or so distinct CDR3 sequences, with 20% to 25% observed a single time. What was sequenced was naive CD8+ T cells from blood, with Jurkat cell RNA spiked in. The subset here: FACS-sorted CD8+CD4-CCR7+CD45RA+ naive T cells. These receptors were obtained from a human donor in good health. Some libraries in this study had Jurkat cell RNA spiked in.

Notes on this clonotype: A read error may explain this, as a much larger clone is one base away. J is TRBJ2-4 and V is TRBV6-6; D not resolved. This CDR3 has 17 amino acids. Germline V gene sequence: CDR1 MNHNY, CDR2 SVGAGI (reference sequence). The CDR3 nucleotides read TGTGCCAGCAGTTACGTGGGGTCGCGGATAGCCAAAAACATTCGGTACTTC. It codes for CASSYVGSRIAKNIRYF.

This clonotype was recorded at least ten times. The genes are TRBV11-2 and TRBJ2-3; 7 positions match TRBD2. Germline trimming cut 7 bases from V and 2 bases from J; bases unmatched to any gene: 12. Germline CDR1 SGHAT, CDR2 FQNNGV. The CDR3 consists of 16 residues. This CDR3 reads CASNPSGLVVTDTQYF. The CDR3, as DNA: TGTGCCAGCAACCCCTCAGGACTAGTGGTCACAGATACGCAGTATTTT.

This clonotype has more than one count but fewer than ten. The genes are TRBV20-1 and TRBJ2-3, with 16 bases that match TRBD2. The V gene end was trimmed by 1 base and the J gene end by 2 bases; junction bases not matched to a gene: 9. Germline V gene sequence: CDR1 DFQATT, CDR2 SNEGSKA (reference sequence). CDR3 size: 19 residues. The CDR3 sequence: CSARAWGLAGGRHTDTQYF. Written as DNA, the CDR3 is TGCAGTGCTAGAGCCTGGGGACTAGCGGGGGGGCGACACACAGATACGCAGTATTTT.

This clonotype occurred many times. The V gene is TRBV20-1, the J gene TRBJ1-1; the D gene is possibly TRBD1 (5 bases). The CDR3 is 11 amino acids. The V end lost 6 bases, the J end lost 6 bases, and 11 bases lay between the germline ends. CDR1 and CDR2 from the germline V gene are DFQATT and SNEGSKA (reference sequence). In nucleotides, the CDR3 is TGCAGTGCCCCTTGGGGGGCTGAAGCTTTCTTT. Amino acid sequence: CSAPWGAEAFF.

This clonotype came up many times. The chain links TRBV11-2 to TRBJ2-5; 8 bases are shared with TRBD1. The CDR3 spans 13 residues. The germline gives CDR1 SGHAT, CDR2 FQNNGV. V was clipped by 5 bases and J by 9 bases; unmatched bases: 8. The CDR3 here is CASSHRGLRAQYF. In DNA form, the CDR3 reads TGTGCCAGCAGCCACAGGGGGTTGAGGGCCCAGTACTTC.

Only a few counts were recorded for this clonotype. The rearrangement joins TRBV4-3 to TRBJ1-2, with D maybe TRBD1 (5 bases). V was clipped by 0 bases and J by 3 bases, with 17 bases between them. This CDR3 comprises 17 residues. Germline assignment: CDR1 LGHNA and CDR2 YSLEER. The CDR3 sequence is CASSQDPGTLGDYGYTF. The CDR3 nucleotides read TGCGCCAGCAGCCAAGATCCAGGGACGCTCGGAGACTATGGCTACACCTTC.

To note about this clonotype: This sequence may be a read error, since a much larger clone differs from it by one base. The J gene is TRBJ2-3, the V gene TRBV2, with D hard to call. CDR1 and CDR2 from the germline V gene are SNHLY and FYNNEI. This CDR3 is 16 amino acids long. CDR3: CASSPILKTSTDTQCF. In DNA, the CDR3 is TGTGCCAGCAGTCCGATACTCAAAACCAGCACAGATACGCAGTGTTTT. Full variable domain (outside the CDR3, taken from reference TRBV2 and TRBJ2-3): EPEVTQTPSHQVTQMGQEVILRCVPISNHLYFYWYRQILGQKVEFLVSFYNNEISEKSEIFDDQFSVERPDGSNFTLKIRSTKLEDSAMYFCASSPILKTSTDTQCFGPGTRLTVL.

Note on this clonotype: The junction differs from germline at one of its ends, possibly a read error. CDR3: CASGQETAGVLYEQYF. In DNA form, the CDR3 reads TGTGCCAGCGGCCAAGAGACGGCGGGAGTTCTCTACGAGCAGTACTTC. The chain carries TRBV3-1 and TRBJ2-7; 7 bases are a match to TRBD2. The CDR3 runs to 16 residues. The germline V gene encodes CDR1 LGHDT and CDR2 YNNKEL (reference sequence).

This clonotype was counted only a few times. This sequence joins TRBV4-3 and TRBJ1-1; no reliable D call. The CDR3 loop spans 15 amino acids. Germline V CDR1 and CDR2: LGHNA, YSLEER. The V gene lost 4 bases and the J gene lost 6 bases, with 18 bases spanning the gap. This CDR3 is CASSPVFERSPEAFF. The CDR3 DNA follows: TGCGCCAGCAGCCCGGTGTTCGAGCGGAGCCCTGAAGCTTTCTTT.

On this clonotype: It may be a read error: a sequence one base away is much more abundant. Without the conserved terminal phenylalanine or tryptophan, this CDR3 likely stems from a read error. The chain carries TRBV6-1 and TRBJ1-1; D is unclear. The germline V gene encodes CDR1 MNHNS and CDR2 SASEGT. V lost 5 bases and J lost 0, with 19 bases in between. This CDR3 has 17 residues. CDR3 sequence reads: CASSPVVRTGMNTEAFL. The DNA of the CDR3 is TGTGCCAGCAGTCCCGTCGTCCGGACGGGGATGAACACTGAAGCTTTCCTT.

The sample holds a few counts of this clonotype. This chain connects TRBV19 to TRBJ1-2; 7 nucleotides align to TRBD1. This CDR3 spans 15 amino acids. Germline V lookup: CDR1 LNHDA, CDR2 SQIVND (reference sequence). V trimming: 5 bases; J trimming: 4 bases; junction bases outside the gene matches: 10. In DNA form, the CDR3 reads TGTGCCAGTAGTTTTTCGACAGGGAGTGGCTATGGCTACACCTTC. This sequence encodes CASSFSTGSGYGYTF.

The chain combines TRBV10-3 with TRBJ1-5; possible D gene TRBD1, 6 bases. Trimming left V 2 bases short and J 1 base short, with 9 bases between. CDR1 is ENHRY, CDR2 SYGVKD, per germline. This CDR3 has 15 residues. This CDR3 reads CAISETGHSNQPQHF. The CDR3 DNA reads TGTGCCATCAGTGAGACGGGACACAGCAATCAGCCCCAGCATTTT.

This clonotype turned up a few times. The chain employs TRBV10-2 and TRBJ2-5; possibly TRBD2 for D (6 bases). V lost 0 bases and J 5 bases, leaving 13 bases between the germline ends. The length of the CDR3 is 15 residues. Germline V gene data show CDR1 as WSHSY and CDR2 as SAAADI. CDR3 sequence reads: CASSESRGAAETQYF. The CDR3 DNA reads TGCGCCAGCAGTGAGTCGCGCGGGGCGGCCGAGACCCAGTACTTC.

This clonotype occurred many times. The gene calls are TRBV4-1 and TRBJ2-7; TRBD2 matches 8 bases. V shed 4 bases, J shed 2 bases, and the junction held 10 bases outside the gene matches. The germline V gene encodes CDR1 MGHRA and CDR2 YSYEKL. The CDR3 totals 16 residues. CDR3 DNA: TGCGCCAGCAGCCTCGCCAGCGCGGGGGGAGCCTACGAGCAGTACTTC. It encodes CASSLASAGGAYEQYF.

This clonotype was observed many times. The conserved phenylalanine or tryptophan normally closing the CDR3 is absent here, so this likely arose from a read error. The limits of the CDR3 on the DNA are not certain, so only TCRdb's listed CDR3 is given. J is TRBJ2-7 and V is TRBV29-1; TRBD1 is the table's D call, not checked against the DNA. The CDR3 region is 10 residues in length, termini included. Germline V gene data show CDR1 as SQVTM and CDR2 as ANQGSEA. The CDR3 here is CSVGDPWTAH.

This clonotype showed up just a few times. The V gene is TRBV4-3, the J gene TRBJ2-3, with a possible D match to TRBD2 (6 bases). The V and J ends lost 0 bases and 5 bases respectively, with 15 bases between them. Germline V lookup: CDR1 LGHNA, CDR2 YSLEER. The CDR3 is 16 amino acids. CDR3 DNA: TGCGCCAGCAGCCAAGACCCGCTAGGAGGGGTAGATACGCAGTATTTT. Its protein is CASSQDPLGGVDTQYF.

The rearrangement links TRBV20-1 to TRBJ2-7; the match to TRBD2 covers 12 bases. The CDR3 has 16 amino acids. Germline trimming cut 0 bases from V and 4 bases from J; bases unmatched to any gene: 7. Germline V CDR1 and CDR2: DFQATT, SNEGSKA (reference sequence). DNA of the CDR3: TGCAGTGCTAGAGATCTCGGACTAGCGGGATGGTACGAGCAGTACTTC. Translating gives CSARDLGLAGWYEQYF.

This clonotype has at least ten counts. V and J are TRBV5-6 and TRBJ2-7; 9 positions match TRBD1. Germline CDR1 and CDR2: SGHDT and YYEEEE. V gave up 4 bases and J gave up 6 bases; unmatched junction bases: 8. This CDR3 is 14 amino acids long. In DNA, the CDR3 is TGTGCCAGCAGCGACCGGGACAGGGTCTCCGAGCAGTACTTC. The encoded protein is CASSDRDRVSEQYF.

With respect to this clonotype: A much larger clone is a single base away; this may be a read error. The chain uses TRBV5-6 and TRBJ2-7; 8 bases agree with TRBD1. Germline V gene lookup returns CDR1 SGHDT and CDR2 YYEEEE. The CDR3 length is 17 residues. The CDR3 spells CASSLAGQGAIAYEQCF. The CDR3 coding sequence is TGTGCCAGCAGCTTGGCTGGGCAGGGGGCTATCGCCTACGAGCAGTGCTTC.

In its sample, this clonotype was seen once. The chain combines TRBV19 with TRBJ1-3; a possible D gene is TRBD1 (6 bases). Germline V gives CDR1 LNHDA, CDR2 SQIVND (reference sequence). Trimming shortened V by 3 bases and J by 0 bases, and 9 bases separated the two germline ends. The CDR3 is 15 residues long. CDR3 sequence: CASSMTGTSGNTIYF. Here the CDR3 DNA reads TGTGCCAGTAGTATGACAGGTACCTCTGGAAACACCATATATTTT. The full variable domain, with the rest looked up from reference TRBV19 and TRBJ1-3, is DGGITQSPKYLFRKEGQNVTLSCEQNLNHDAMYWYRQDPGQGLRLIYYSQIVNDFQKGDIAEGYSVSREKKESFPLTVTSAQKNPTAFYLCASSMTGTSGNTIYFGEGSWLTVV.

This clonotype was detected a few times. The chain carries TRBV7-9 and TRBJ1-3; the D gene is possibly TRBD1 (6 bases). This CDR3 region has 14 residues. Trimming stripped 7 bases from V and 0 bases from J, with 10 bases between. Germline values: CDR1 SEHNR, CDR2 FQNEAQ (reference sequence). CDR3 protein: CASTLGGSGNTIYF. In nucleotides, the CDR3 is TGTGCCAGCACTCTAGGGGGCTCTGGAAACACCATATATTTT.

This clonotype has more than one count but fewer than ten. V gene TRBV6-5 combines with J gene TRBJ2-1; 8 bases match TRBD1. J gave up 4 bases and V 7 bases, and 9 bases lay outside the gene matches. Germline loops: CDR1 MNHEY, CDR2 SVGAGI. CDR3 length: 15 residues. In DNA, the CDR3 is TGTGCCAGCACCGAGAGGGACAGGTCTTACAATGAGCAGTTCTTC. Amino acid sequence: CASTERDRSYNEQFF.

The chain carries TRBV11-2 and TRBJ2-7, with D possibly TRBD2 on 7 matching bases. The CDR3 totals 15 residues. Per the germline V gene, CDR1 is SGHAT and CDR2 is FQNNGV. Trimming removed 0 bases at V and 4 bases at J, with 13 bases between. The CDR3 region has the DNA TGTGCCAGCAGCTTAGAGGCGGGGGCCGGATACGAGCAGTACTTC. It yields the protein CASSLEAGAGYEQYF.

This clonotype has only a few counts. The rearrangement links TRBV25-1 to TRBJ2-1, with a weak D call TRBD2 (5 bases). Trimming cost V 0 bases and J 7 bases, with 7 bases left between them. Germline V gene data show CDR1 as MGHDK and CDR2 as SYGVNS. The CDR3 spans 13 residues. CDR3 nucleotide sequence: TGTGCCAGCAGTGAATATGCGGGTAATGAGCAGTTCTTC. It translates to CASSEYAGNEQFF.

J is TRBJ2-5 and V is TRBV9, with 7 bases lining up with TRBD2. The length of the CDR3 is 16 residues. Trimming took 2 bases from V and 2 from J; bases not matched to a gene: 9. Germline CDR1 and CDR2: SGDLS and YYNGEE. CDR3 sequence (DNA): TGTGCCAGCAGCGTCGGCGGGAGCGATCTGCAAGAGACCCAGTACTTC. Its protein product is CASSVGGSDLQETQYF.

This CDR3 is CASRQLAGGQETQYF. The CDR3 bases are TGTGCCAGCAGGCAACTAGCGGGAGGACAAGAGACCCAGTACTTC. The chain employs TRBV13 and TRBJ2-5; 12 bases align to TRBD2. After removal of 6 bases from V and 2 bases from J, the junction contained 4 bases not matched to a gene. Germline V gene lookup returns CDR1 PRHDT and CDR2 FYEKMQ (reference sequence). The CDR3 loop spans 15 amino acids.

J is TRBJ2-7 and V is TRBV27; 10 bases line up with TRBD1. V lost 8 bases, J lost 5 bases, and 12 bases stayed unmatched. The V gene's germline CDR1 is MNHEY and CDR2 SMNVEV (reference sequence). This CDR3 is built from 15 residues. As DNA, the CDR3 is TGTGCCAGCGCGTGGGGGGGACAGGGGTCGGACGAGCAGTACTTC. The encoded protein is CASAWGGQGSDEQYF.

This clonotype came up many times. The rearrangement joins TRBV12-3 or TRBV12-4 to TRBJ2-5; D gene uncertain. V was pared by 1 base and J by 3 bases, with 9 bases between. This CDR3 is built from 14 residues. Here the CDR3 reads CASSLVGPEETQYF. CDR3 DNA: TGTGCCAGCAGTTTAGTAGGTCCAGAAGAGACCCAGTACTTC.